The clone carrying this T cell receptor beta chain was counted ten times or more. Its antigen remains unidentified. This record comes from a study of spatial heterogeneity in lung cancer. Findings and limits, study-wide: Within tumors, counts of expanded alpha and beta TCRs tracked tumor mutation counts.

TCRdb re-derived calls from the 5' RACE reads in MiXCR, one entry per CDR3 protein. This table holds more than 10,000 distinct CDR3 sequences, approximately 12% found once. Time point given: sample taken at primary tumor resection. Germline CDR1 and CDR2: MDHEN and SYDVKM. Trimming took off 3 bases at V and 0 bases at J, with 2 bases between the two ends. This CDR3 contains 13 residues. The TCR was taken from a male donor with early-stage non-small cell lung cancer. The sequencing used lung tumor tissue, collected at surgery. The chain employs TRBV28 and TRBJ1-4; no reliable D call. The CDR3 protein is CASSLTTNEKLFF. The DNA of the CDR3 is TGTGCCAGCAGTTTGACAACTAATGAAAAACTGTTTTTT.